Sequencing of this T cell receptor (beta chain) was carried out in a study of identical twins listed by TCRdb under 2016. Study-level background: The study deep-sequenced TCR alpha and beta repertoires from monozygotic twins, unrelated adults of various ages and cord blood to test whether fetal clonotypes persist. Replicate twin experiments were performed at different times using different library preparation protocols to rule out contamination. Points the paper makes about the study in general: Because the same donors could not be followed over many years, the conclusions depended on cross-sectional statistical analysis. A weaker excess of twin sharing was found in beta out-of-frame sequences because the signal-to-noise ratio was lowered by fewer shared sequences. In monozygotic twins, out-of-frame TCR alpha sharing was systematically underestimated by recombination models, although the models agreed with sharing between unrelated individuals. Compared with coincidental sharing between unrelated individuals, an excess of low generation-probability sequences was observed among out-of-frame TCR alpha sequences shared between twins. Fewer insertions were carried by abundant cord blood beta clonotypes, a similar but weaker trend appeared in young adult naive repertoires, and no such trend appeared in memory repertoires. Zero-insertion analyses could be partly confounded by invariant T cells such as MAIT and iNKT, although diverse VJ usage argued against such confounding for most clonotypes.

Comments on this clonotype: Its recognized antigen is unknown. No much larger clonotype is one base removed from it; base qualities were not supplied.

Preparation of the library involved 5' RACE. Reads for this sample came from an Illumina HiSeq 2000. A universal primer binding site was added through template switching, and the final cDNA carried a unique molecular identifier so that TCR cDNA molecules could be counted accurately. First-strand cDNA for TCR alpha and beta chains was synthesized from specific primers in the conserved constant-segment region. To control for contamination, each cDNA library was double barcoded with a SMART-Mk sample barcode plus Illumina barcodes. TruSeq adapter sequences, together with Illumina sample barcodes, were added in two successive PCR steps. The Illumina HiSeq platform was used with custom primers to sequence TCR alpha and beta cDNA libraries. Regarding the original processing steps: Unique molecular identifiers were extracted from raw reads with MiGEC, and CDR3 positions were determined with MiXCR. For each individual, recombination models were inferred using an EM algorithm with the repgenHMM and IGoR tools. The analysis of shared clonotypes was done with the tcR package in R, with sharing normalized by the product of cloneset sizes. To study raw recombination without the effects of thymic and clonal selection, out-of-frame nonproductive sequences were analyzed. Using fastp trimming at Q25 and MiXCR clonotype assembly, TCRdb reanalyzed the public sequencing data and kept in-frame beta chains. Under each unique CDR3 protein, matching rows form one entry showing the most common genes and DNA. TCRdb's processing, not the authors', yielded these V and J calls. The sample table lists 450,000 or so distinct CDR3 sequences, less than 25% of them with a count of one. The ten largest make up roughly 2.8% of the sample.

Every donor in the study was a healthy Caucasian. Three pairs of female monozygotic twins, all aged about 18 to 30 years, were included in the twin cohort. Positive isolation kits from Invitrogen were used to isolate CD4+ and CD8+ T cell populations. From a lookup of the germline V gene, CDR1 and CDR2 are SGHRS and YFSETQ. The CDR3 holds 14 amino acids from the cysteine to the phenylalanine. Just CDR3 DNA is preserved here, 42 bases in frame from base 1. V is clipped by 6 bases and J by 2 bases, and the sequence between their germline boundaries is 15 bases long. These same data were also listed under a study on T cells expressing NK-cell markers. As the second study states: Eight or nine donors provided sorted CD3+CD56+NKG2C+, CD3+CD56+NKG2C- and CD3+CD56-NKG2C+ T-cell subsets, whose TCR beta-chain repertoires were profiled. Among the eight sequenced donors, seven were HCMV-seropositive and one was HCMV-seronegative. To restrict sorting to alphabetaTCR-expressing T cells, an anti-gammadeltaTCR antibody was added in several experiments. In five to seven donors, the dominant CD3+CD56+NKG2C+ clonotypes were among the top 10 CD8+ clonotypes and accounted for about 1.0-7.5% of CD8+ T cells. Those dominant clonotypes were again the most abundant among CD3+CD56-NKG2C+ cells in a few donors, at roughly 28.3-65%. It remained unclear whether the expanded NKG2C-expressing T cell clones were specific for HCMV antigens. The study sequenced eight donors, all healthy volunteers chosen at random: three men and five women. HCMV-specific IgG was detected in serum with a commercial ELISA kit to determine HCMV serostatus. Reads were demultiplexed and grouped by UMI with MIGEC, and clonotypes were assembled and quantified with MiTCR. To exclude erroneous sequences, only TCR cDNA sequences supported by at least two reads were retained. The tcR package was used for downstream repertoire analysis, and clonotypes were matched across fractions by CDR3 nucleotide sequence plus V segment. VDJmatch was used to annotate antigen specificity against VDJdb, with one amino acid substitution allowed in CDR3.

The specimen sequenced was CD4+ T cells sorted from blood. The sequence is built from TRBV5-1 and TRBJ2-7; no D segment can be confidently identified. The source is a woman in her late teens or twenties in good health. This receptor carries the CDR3 CASTLGHRAYEQYF. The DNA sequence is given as TGCGCCAGCACCCTTGGGCACAGAGCCTACGAGCAGTACTTC. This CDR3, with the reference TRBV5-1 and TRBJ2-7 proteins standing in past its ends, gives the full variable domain KAGVTQTPRYLIKTRGQQVTLSCSPISGHRSVSWYQQTPGQGLQFLFEYFSETQRNKGNFPGRFSGRQFSNSRSEMNVSTLELGDSALYLCASTLGHRAYEQYFGPGTRLTVT.